These T cell receptor beta chains were read from a single sample in a study of blood T cell repertoires in COVID-19. Using immunoSEQ multiplex PCR, the repertoire was profiled, and TCRdb retains in-frame clones only, with some absent. The table includes nearly 30,000 clones, 90% detected once. The sequenced sample consisted of peripheral blood. Every receptor here comes from a man aged 70 or older with active or convalescent COVID-19. Each CDR3 is given with its conserved first and last residue. Fields, in order: V gene, J gene, CDR3 protein.

>TRBV6-5|TRBJ2-7
CASRSFDRGAIEQYF
>TRBV5-6|TRBJ1-2
CASSRGSMGYTF
>TRBV19|TRBJ1-2
CASSTLGAYGYTF
>TRBV3-1/TRBV3-2|TRBJ2-2
CASSQGGPGELFF
>TRBV7-2|TRBJ2-5
CASSSNSGGQETQYF
>TRBV19|TRBJ2-2
CASSTGTSGNTGELFF
>TRBV2|TRBJ2-2
CASRGLAGGITGELFF
>TRBV19|TRBJ2-3
CASSIWGGPSTDTQYF
>TRBV7-9|TRBJ1-1
CASSFKSVNTEAFF
>TRBV5-8|TRBJ1-4
CASSLIDRGLKLFF
>TRBV5-1|TRBJ2-1
CASSLVTSSSGEQFF
>TRBV19|TRBJ2-2
CASSIAAGQPNTGELFF
>TRBV6-5|TRBJ2-1
CASSRTLSSYNEQFF
>TRBV5-1|TRBJ2-5
CASSLGQGETQYF
>TRBV6-5|TRBJ2-2
CASSYSTRPVSGELFF
>TRBV6-5|TRBJ2-2
CASGRADSLKLFF
>TRBV18|TRBJ2-2
CASSPPGTSGAANTGELFF
>TRBV5-1|TRBJ2-1
CASSNGLAANNEQFF
>TRBV6-1|TRBJ2-1
CASSESRGIYNEQFF
>TRBV7-9|TRBJ1-6
CASSLVRGSYNSPLHF
>TRBV4-2|TRBJ2-7
CASSQDLGSSYEQYF
>TRBV5-1|TRBJ2-1
CASTLGQLTNEQFF
>TRBV7-2|TRBJ2-2
CASSLGLGTGELFF
>TRBV6-1|TRBJ1-2
CASSEAGLGYTF
>TRBV2|TRBJ1-6
CASSEAGTGSSPLHF
>TRBV9|TRBJ2-5
CASIPRGLKPQETQYF
>TRBV30|TRBJ1-1
CAWRTRQGTVNTEAFF
>TRBV4-2|TRBJ2-5
CASSQDGGLGSPQETQYF
>TRBV24-1|TRBJ2-6
CATSPGQGLSGANVLTF
>TRBV9|TRBJ2-3
CASSVGQGGTDTQYF
>TRBV29-1|TRBJ1-4
CSAGGGNEKLFF
>TRBV5-1|TRBJ2-1
CASSAGQQIYNEQFF
>TRBV6-6|TRBJ2-2
CASRGRRATGTGELFF
>TRBV6-1|TRBJ2-3
CASSEGSAGGRGDTQYF
>TRBV9|TRBJ1-5
CASSVYLPGVLTPIHSNQPQHF
>TRBV4-1|.
CASSLQVQGYEQYF